The clone carrying this TCR beta chain was counted a single time. Its antigen is still unknown. This record belongs to a study of T cell responses to AZD1222 COVID-19 vaccine. General study results and limits: The reported proportion of spike-specific TCRs targeting unmutated variant regions was nearly half.

Some clones are missing from TCRdb's copy, which holds only in-frame ones; the method was immunoSEQ multiplex PCR. The table shows over 75,000 clones, with around nine tenths occurring only once. This receptor was taken from an adult in good health. The sequenced sample was peripheral blood, obtained on day 0 of AZD1222 vaccination.

CDR3 DNA: TGTGCCAGCAGTGACTCACTAGCGGGCACCGGGGAGCTGTTTTTT. Translated, it gives CASSDSLAGTGELFF. The J gene is TRBJ2-2, the V gene TRBV25-1; 9 positions match TRBD2. The CDR3 length is 15 residues. V gave up 3 bases and J gave up 4 bases; unmatched junction bases: 3. Germline V gene sequence: CDR1 MGHDK, CDR2 SYGVNS. Based on the CDR3 plus reference TRBV25-1 and TRBJ2-2, the full variable domain is EADIYQTPRYLVIGTGKKITLECSQTMGHDKMYWYQQDPGMELHLIHYSYGVNSTEKGDLSSESTVSRIRTEHFPLTLESARPSHTSQYLCASSDSLAGTGELFFGEGSRLTVL.